This record covers a single T cell receptor beta chain. The antigen is unknown. Trimming at V came to 2 bases and at J to 2 bases, leaving 4 bases not matched to a gene. This CDR3 comprises 15 residues. Germline-derived CDR1 and CDR2 are SGDLS and YYNGEE. This sample was included in a study of CD8 T cells in Susac syndrome. Study outcomes and limitations: In its TCR sequencing and HLA analysis, the study acknowledged that the number of individuals was relatively small.

High-throughput TCR beta sequencing covered peripheral CD8+ and CD4+ T cells. While CD8+ and CD4+ T cells were isolated negatively, TEMRA cells were enriched by FACS. Random-hexamer reverse transcription was applied to about 0.45 to 1 ug RNA. The CDR3 of TCR beta was amplified by immunoSEQ multiplex PCR across 54 Vbeta and 13 Jbeta. MiXCR, applied by TCRdb to the immunoSEQ multiplex PCR reads, yields one record per CDR3 protein. The sample yields roughly 70,000 distinct CDR3 sequences, roughly 95% seen once. The clonotype originates from a human donor with multiple sclerosis. V usage is TRBV9 and J usage is TRBJ2-1; 7 bases are a match to TRBD1. Specimen: CD4+ T cells from PBMCs. CDR3 sequence (DNA): TGTGCCAGCAGCGTGGGGCAGGGGGCCTACAATGAGCAGTTCTTC. Its protein is CASSVGQGAYNEQFF.